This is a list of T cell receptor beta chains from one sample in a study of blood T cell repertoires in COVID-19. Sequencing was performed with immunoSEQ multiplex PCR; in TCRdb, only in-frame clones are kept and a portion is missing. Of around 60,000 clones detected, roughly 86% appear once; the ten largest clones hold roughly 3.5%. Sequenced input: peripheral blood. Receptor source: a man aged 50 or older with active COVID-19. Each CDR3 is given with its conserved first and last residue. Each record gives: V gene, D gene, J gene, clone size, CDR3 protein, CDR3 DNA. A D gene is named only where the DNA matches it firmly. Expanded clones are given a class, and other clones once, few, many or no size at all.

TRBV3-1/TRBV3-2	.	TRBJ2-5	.	CASSSTGGSETQYF	TGTGCCAGCAGCTCCACCGGAGGGTCAGAGACCCAGTACTTC
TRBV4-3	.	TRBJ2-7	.	CASSQDNYRTYEQYF	TGCGCCAGCAGCCAAGATAATTACAGAACCTACGAGCAGTACTTC
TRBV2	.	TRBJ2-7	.	CASSETLFSYEQYF	TGTGCCAGCAGTGAAACCCTATTCTCCTACGAGCAGTACTTC
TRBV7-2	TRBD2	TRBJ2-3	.	CASSRTSSFPDTQYF	TGTGCCAGCAGCCGGACTAGTTCGTTCCCAGATACGCAGTATTTT
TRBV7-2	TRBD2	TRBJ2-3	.	CASSLAGGGGADTQYF	TGTGCCAGCAGCTTAGCCGGGGGCGGGGGGGCAGATACGCAGTATTTT
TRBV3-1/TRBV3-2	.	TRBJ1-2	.	CASSQDPGLGYTF	TGTGCCAGCAGCCAAGATCCAGGGTTAGGCTACACCTTC
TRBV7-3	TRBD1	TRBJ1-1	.	CASSLRQGGSAFF	TGTGCCAGCAGCTTACGACAGGGGGGTTCAGCTTTCTTT
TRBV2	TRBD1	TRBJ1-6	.	CASLGTGRSPLHF	TGTGCCAGCCTCGGGACAGGGAGATCACCCCTCCACTTT
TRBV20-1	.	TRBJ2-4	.	CSASIIGVGINIQYF	TGCAGTGCTAGTATAATCGGGGTTGGGATAAACATTCAGTACTTC
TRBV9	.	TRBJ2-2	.	CASSVGVEGLTGELFF	TGTGCCAGCAGCGTAGGGGTGGAGGGTCTCACCGGGGAGCTGTTTTTT
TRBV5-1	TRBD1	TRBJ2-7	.	CASSSSGTGSYEQYF	TGCGCCAGCAGCTCTTCCGGGACAGGGTCCTACGAGCAGTACTTC
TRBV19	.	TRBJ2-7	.	CASAPGQHSPNEQYF	TGTGCCAGTGCCCCCGGACAGCACTCTCCTAACGAGCAGTACTTC
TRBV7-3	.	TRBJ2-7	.	CASSVMGGEQYF	TGTGCCAGCAGCGTGATGGGAGGCGAGCAGTACTTC
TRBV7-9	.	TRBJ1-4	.	CASSLPLRALVNEKLFF	TGTGCCAGCAGCTTACCCCTGAGGGCTCTAGTAAATGAAAAACTGTTTTTT
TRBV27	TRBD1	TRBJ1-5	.	CASSSHPIGQGGTGNQPQHF	TGTGCCAGCAGTTCACACCCCATAGGACAGGGGGGTACGGGCAATCAGCCCCAGCATTTT
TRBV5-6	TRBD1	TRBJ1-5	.	CASSLTGGKPYSNQPQHF	TGTGCCAGCAGCCTGACAGGGGGAAAACCTTATAGCAATCAGCCCCAGCATTTT
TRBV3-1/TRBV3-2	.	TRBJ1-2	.	CASSLGGNYGYTF	TGTGCCAGCAGCCTGGGGGGGAACTATGGCTACACCTTC
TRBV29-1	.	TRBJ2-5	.	CSVLWPSQETQYF	TGCAGCGTTCTCTGGCCCTCTCAAGAGACCCAGTACTTC
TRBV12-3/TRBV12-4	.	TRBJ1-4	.	CASTRGTNEKLFF	TGTGCCAGCACTAGGGGCACTAATGAAAAACTGTTTTTT
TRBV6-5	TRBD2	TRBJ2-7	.	CASRRGTSGDYEQYF	TGTGCCAGCAGACGCGGGACTAGCGGGGACTACGAGCAGTACTTC
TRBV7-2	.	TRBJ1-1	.	CASSPGITRAFF	TGTGCCAGCAGTCCCGGGATAACGCGAGCTTTCTTT
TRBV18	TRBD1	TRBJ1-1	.	CASSLGQGALNTEAFF	TGTGCCAGCTCACTTGGACAGGGGGCCCTGAACACTGAAGCTTTCTTT
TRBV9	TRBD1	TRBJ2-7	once	CASSPKGADFYEQYF	TGTGCCAGCAGCCCCAAGGGGGCAGATTTCTACGAGCAGTACTTC
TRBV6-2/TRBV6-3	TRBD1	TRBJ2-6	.	CASSYPQGQSSMANVLTF	TGTGCCAGCAGTTACCCACAGGGGCAATCTAGTATGGCCAACGTCCTGACTTTC
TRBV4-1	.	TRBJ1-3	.	CASSQPFYKDRLTSSGNTIYF	TGCGCCAGCAGCCAACCCTTTTATAAGGACAGACTTACTAGCTCTGGAAACACCATATATTTT
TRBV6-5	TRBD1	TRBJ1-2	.	CASSYSEQGAFGYTF	TGTGCCAGCAGTTACTCCGAGCAGGGGGCATTCGGCTACACCTTC
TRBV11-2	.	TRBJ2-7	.	CASSLRLGTQSYEQYF	TGTGCCAGCAGCTTAAGACTGGGGACACAATCCTACGAGCAGTACTTC
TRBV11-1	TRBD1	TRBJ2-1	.	CASSGTVLYNEQFF	TGTGCCAGCAGCGGGACAGTTTTGTACAATGAGCAGTTCTTC
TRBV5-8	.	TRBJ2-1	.	CASSFWRAREQFF	TGTGCCAGCAGCTTTTGGAGGGCCCGGGAGCAGTTCTTC
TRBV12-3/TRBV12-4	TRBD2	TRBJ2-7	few	CASRLAGLSEQYF	TGTGCCAGCAGGCTAGCGGGATTGAGCGAGCAGTACTTC
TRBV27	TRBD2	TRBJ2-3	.	CASSLSGGHADTQYF	TGTGCCAGCAGTCTGAGCGGGGGGCATGCAGATACGCAGTATTTT
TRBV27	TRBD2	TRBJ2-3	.	CASKSGLAGGAISDTQYF	TGTGCCAGCAAATCGGGACTAGCGGGGGGGGCCATATCGGATACGCAGTATTTT
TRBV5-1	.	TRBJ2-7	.	CASSRDIGTYEQYF	TGCGCCAGCAGCCGGGACATCGGCACCTACGAGCAGTACTTC
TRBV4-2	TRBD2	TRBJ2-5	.	CASSQGTSGGAGETQYF	TGTGCCAGCAGCCAGGGGACTAGCGGGGGGGCCGGAGAGACCCAGTACTTC
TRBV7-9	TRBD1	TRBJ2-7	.	CASSLGTGPYEQYF	TGTGCCAGCAGCTTAGGGACAGGCCCCTACGAGCAGTACTTC
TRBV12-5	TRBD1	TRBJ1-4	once	CASGLVQSGGKNRNEKLFF	TGTGCTAGTGGTTTGGTACAATCAGGGGGGAAAAATCGTAATGAAAAACTGTTTTTT
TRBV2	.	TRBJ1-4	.	CASISGVRSNEKLFF	TGTGCCAGCATATCGGGGGTCAGGTCTAATGAAAAACTGTTTTTT
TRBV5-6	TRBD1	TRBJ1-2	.	CASSLVVTGAINYGYTF	TGTGCCAGCAGCTTGGTGGTGACAGGGGCGATTAACTATGGCTACACCTTC
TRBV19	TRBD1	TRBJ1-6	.	CASSPGTVVYNSPLHF	TGTGCCAGTAGCCCCGGGACAGTCGTCTATAATTCACCCCTCCACTTT
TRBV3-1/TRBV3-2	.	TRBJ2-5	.	CASSQGRAGETQYF	TGTGCCAGCAGCCAAGGCAGGGCTGGCGAGACCCAGTACTTC
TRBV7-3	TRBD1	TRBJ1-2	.	CASSLQGGYGYTF	TGTGCCAGCAGCCTACAGGGGGGGTATGGCTACACCTTC
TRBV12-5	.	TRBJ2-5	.	CASGNSLETQYF	TGTGCTAGTGGTAATAGCTTGGAGACCCAGTACTTC
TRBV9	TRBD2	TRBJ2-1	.	CASNAGGLSYNEQFF	TGTGCCAGCAACGCGGGGGGACTCTCCTACAATGAGCAGTTCTTC